This T cell receptor beta chain appears in the sequencing data of a study of blood T cells in healthy people across ages. This clonotype has more than one count but fewer than ten. CDR1 and CDR2 from the germline V gene are DFQATT and SNEGSKA (reference sequence). V was pared by 5 bases and J by 2 bases, with 18 bases between. The CDR3 runs 15 residues. A J-beta primer mix and a sample-barcoded 5' primer were used in a second PCR of roughly 7 to 12 cycles. The template-switch adaptor was a 5' adaptor with 12 random nucleotides. It tagged each cDNA molecule. TCRdb itself ran the 5' RACE reads through MiXCR, one entry per CDR3 protein. The sample carries hundreds of thousands of distinct CDR3 sequences, around 52% recorded once. Ranging in age from roughly 6 to 90, the donors were healthy Caucasian individuals from Russia. A minimum of 5 micrograms of total RNA was extracted per sample.

This sequence joins TRBV20-1 and TRBJ2-5, with D tentatively TRBD2 (5 bases). The sequence came from a woman of 80 years or more in good health. The sample was blood. The CDR3 DNA reads as TGCAGTGCTCGAAGACCAACTGGAGGACAAGAGACCCAGTACTTC. As protein: CSARRPTGGQETQYF.